The 16 T cell receptor beta chains below were found in one sample sequenced in a study of T cell changes during pregnancy in multiple sclerosis. Only in-frame clones appear in the TCRdb table, and some are missing; sequencing was by immunoSEQ multiplex PCR. The repertoire has approximately 89,000 clones, over 85% of them found once; the top ten carry approximately 1.7%. Source: peripheral blood, taken after pregnancy. Every receptor here comes from a female donor in good health, enrolled as a control in a pregnancy study.

This clone was recorded once. The chain has TRBV27 and TRBJ2-3; 8 bases align to TRBD2. Germline assignment: CDR1 MNHEY and CDR2 SMNVEV (reference sequence). J was trimmed by 4 bases and V by 6 bases; bases with no gene match: 9. The CDR3 runs 15 residues. The CDR3 sequence is CASSPRWRGADTQYF. The DNA of the CDR3 is TGTGCCAGCAGCCCACGATGGCGGGGGGCAGATACGCAGTATTTT.

In its sample, this clone was seen once. The chain joins TRBV6-4 to TRBJ2-7, with 8 nucleotides matching TRBD2. V lost 5 bases, J lost 8 bases, and 8 bases stayed unmatched. Germline assignment: CDR1 MRHNA and CDR2 SNTAGT. The CDR3 length is 13 residues. CDR3 bases: TGTGCCAGCAGTCGAGCGGGAGAAGGAAAGCAGTACTTC. Its translation is CASSRAGEGKQYF.

The chain combines TRBV28 with TRBJ2-7; possible D gene TRBD2, 6 bases. This CDR3 is 13 amino acids long. Trimming took off 3 bases at V and 7 bases at J, with 13 bases between the two ends. From germline, CDR1 is MDHEN and CDR2 SYDVKM. CDR3 sequence (DNA): TGTGCCAGCAGTTTTTACGGGGGAAGGGAGCAGTACTTC. Protein: CASSFYGGREQYF.

This clone was detected only once. The chain has TRBV7-8 and TRBJ2-1; 9 bases are shared with TRBD2. The junction had 8 bases not matched to a gene; V was cut back by 3 bases and J by 2 bases. CDR1 and CDR2 from the germline V gene are SGHVS and FQNEAQ. The CDR3 runs to 17 residues. The CDR3 nucleotides read TGTGCCAGCAGCTTGGAGGGACTAGCCAACGCCTACAATGAGCAGTTCTTC. Residues: CASSLEGLANAYNEQFF.

The V call is TRBV6-5, the J call TRBJ2-5; TRBD2 aligns across 7 bases. With V trimmed by 1 base and J by 5 bases, 4 bases remained unmatched. Per germline, CDR1 MNHEY and CDR2 SVGAGI. CDR3 length equals 14 residues. CDR3 sequence reads: CASSYWGGGETQYF. DNA of the CDR3: TGTGCCAGCAGTTACTGGGGGGGTGGTGAGACCCAGTACTTC.

The chain joins TRBV4-1 to TRBJ2-7; D might be TRBD1 (6 bases). The V gene lost 2 bases and the J gene lost 5 bases, with 19 bases spanning the gap. Germline CDR1 and CDR2: MGHRA and YSYEKL. There are 16 residues in the CDR3. The DNA for the CDR3 is TGCGCCAGCAGCCAATTATTCCAGGGGTTAACTCACGAGCAGTACTTC. It specifies CASSQLFQGLTHEQYF.

The V gene is TRBV27, the J gene TRBJ2-3; TRBD2 aligns across 7 bases. This CDR3 has 14 amino acids. V shed 8 bases, J shed 3 bases, and the junction held 8 bases outside the gene matches. The germline V gene encodes CDR1 MNHEY and CDR2 SMNVEV (reference sequence). CDR3 nucleotides: TGTGCCAGCCAAGCGGGATTGGGGACAGATACGCAGTATTTT. Residues: CASQAGLGTDTQYF.

The V gene is TRBV9, the J gene TRBJ1-2, with D maybe TRBD1 (5 bases). V was shortened by 4 bases and J by 8 bases, with 12 bases between the two germline ends. CDR1 is SGDLS and CDR2 is YYNGEE in the germline V gene. The CDR3 runs to 12 residues. CDR3 loop: CASSSGGNGYTF. CDR3 nucleotides: TGTGCCAGCAGCTCGGGGGGGAACGGCTACACCTTC. The full variable domain, in which reference TRBV9 and TRBJ1-2 provide the parts outside the CDR3, is DSGVTQTPKHLITATGQRVTLRCSPRSGDLSVYWYQQSLDQGLQFLIQYYNGEERAKGNILERFSAQQFPDLHSELNLSSLELGDSALYFCASSSGGNGYTFGSGTRLTVV.

The genes are TRBV28 and TRBJ2-1, with 12 bases aligning to TRBD2. Germline V lookup: CDR1 MDHEN, CDR2 SYDVKM. CDR3 length: 15 amino acids. J gave up 9 bases and V 5 bases, and 8 bases lay outside the gene matches. The CDR3 coding sequence is TGTGCCAGCAGTACCCCTAGCGGGAGGGGATTTGAGCAGTTCTTC. It encodes CASSTPSGRGFEQFF.

The gene calls are TRBV6-4 and TRBJ2-3; TRBD2 agrees at 10 bases. CDR3 size: 15 residues. Germline assignment: CDR1 MRHNA and CDR2 SNTAGT. The junction had 1 base not matched to a gene; V was cut back by 0 bases and J by 4 bases. Here the CDR3 reads CASSDSLAGADTQYF. DNA of the CDR3: TGTGCCAGCAGTGACTCGCTAGCGGGAGCAGATACGCAGTATTTT.

The V call is TRBV5-1, the J call TRBJ2-1; 9 bases agree with TRBD2. The germline gives CDR1 SGHRS, CDR2 YFSETQ. There are 15 residues in the CDR3. V shed 0 bases, J shed 7 bases, and the junction held 5 bases outside the gene matches. Written as DNA, the CDR3 is TGCGCCAGCAGCTTGGTAGCGGGAGCACGGAATGAGCAGTTCTTC. Protein sequence: CASSLVAGARNEQFF.

V gene TRBV5-6 combines with J gene TRBJ2-3; weak D call: TRBD2 (6 bases). Germline CDR1 is SGHDT and CDR2 is YYEEEE. The CDR3 extends over 14 amino acids. Trimming took 4 bases from V and 6 from J, leaving 15 bases between them. CDR3 bases: TGTGCCAGCAGCCCGGGACTGCTTAGGGATACGCAGTATTTT. It is translated as CASSPGLLRDTQYF. The full variable domain, its missing parts supplied by reference TRBV5-6 and TRBJ2-3, is DAGVTQSPTHLIKTRGQQVTLRCSPKSGHDTVSWYQQALGQGPQFIFQYYEEEERQRGNFPDRFSGHQFPNYSSELNVNALLLGDSALYLCASSPGLLRDTQYFGPGTRLTVL.

V gene TRBV19 combines with J gene TRBJ2-3, with D maybe TRBD1 (5 bases). The CDR3 runs to 17 residues. Between the trimmed V and J ends, which lost 2 bases and 9 bases, there was a span of 24 bases. From germline, CDR1 is LNHDA and CDR2 SQIVND (reference sequence). CDR3 DNA sequence: TGTGCCAGTAGTATAACCCCCTCAGGGTGGCAACAGATAACGCAGTATTTT. Translation gives CASSITPSGWQQITQYF. The variable domain in full, with the rest retrieved from reference TRBV19 and TRBJ2-3, is DGGITQSPKYLFRKEGQNVTLSCEQNLNHDAMYWYRQDPGQGLRLIYYSQIVNDFQKGDIAEGYSVSREKKESFPLTVTSAQKNPTAFYLCASSITPSGWQQITQYFGPGTRLTVL.

This rearrangement joins TRBV28 to TRBJ1-5; 10 nucleotides line up with TRBD1. The CDR3 loop spans 14 amino acids. The V and J ends lost 6 bases and 6 bases, in that order; junction bases with no gene match: 5. The germline CDR1 and CDR2 sequences are MDHEN and SYDVKM. The CDR3 region is CASSLGDRGQPQHF. The DNA of the CDR3 is TGTGCCAGCAGCTTGGGGGACAGGGGTCAGCCCCAGCATTTT.

This chain links TRBV28 with TRBJ1-5; 7 bases are shared with TRBD1. The CDR3 has 14 amino acids. Germline assignment: CDR1 MDHEN and CDR2 SYDVKM. V was pared by 5 bases and J by 1 base, with 2 bases of the junction left unmatched. Here the CDR3 reads CASSPGGSNQPQHF. Here the CDR3 DNA reads TGTGCCAGCAGTCCAGGGGGGAGCAATCAGCCCCAGCATTTT.

This clone came up once. The chain recombines TRBV25-1 with TRBJ1-2; 8 bases align to TRBD1. In germline, CDR1 is MGHDK, CDR2 SYGVNS. The J segment lost 0 bases and the V segment lost 1 base, leaving 7 bases of the junction unmatched. The CDR3 is 17 amino acids. The CDR3 loop is CASSESTGAPSNYGYTF. DNA of the CDR3: TGTGCCAGCAGTGAATCGACAGGGGCCCCCTCTAACTATGGCTACACCTTC.